Each of the 17 T cell receptor beta chains below was sequenced from the same sample in a study of identical twins. TCRdb used MiXCR to reprocess the 5' RACE reads, holding one entry per CDR3 protein. This sample carries some 760,000 distinct CDR3 sequences, 15% to 20% of them seen once, and the ten largest clones take roughly 13%. These same records also appear under a second study, on T cells expressing NK-cell markers.

The sequenced material came from PBMCs. The receptor source for this set is a young woman in good health.

This chain uses TRBV23-1 with TRBJ2-2, with unresolved D. TRBV23-1 is known as an ORF, though its function is uncertain. The CDR3 length is 18 residues. Between the trimmed V and J ends, which lost 0 bases and 3 bases, there was a span of 17 bases. In nucleotides, the CDR3 is TGCGCCAGCAGTCAATCTCCCCTTCTACAGACGCACACCGGGGAGCTGTTTTTT. It translates to CASSQSPLLQTHTGELFF.

The chain links TRBV9 to TRBJ2-1; 7 nucleotides align to TRBD2. CDR1 is SGDLS and CDR2 is YYNGEE in the germline V gene. This CDR3 is built from 15 residues. V gave up 3 bases and J gave up 7 bases; unmatched junction bases: 10. The CDR3 protein is CASSAWWGGWNEQFF. CDR3 coding DNA: TGTGCCAGCAGCGCGTGGTGGGGGGGGTGGAATGAGCAGTTCTTC.

The chain is built from TRBV6-2 or TRBV6-3 and TRBJ2-7; no clear D. Trimming pared 8 bases from V and 2 bases from J, leaving 19 bases between. CDR3 length equals 15 residues. From germline, CDR1 is MNHEY and CDR2 SVGEGT. CDR3 region: CASLQGLRGAYEQYF. CDR3 in DNA: TGTGCCAGCTTACAAGGCCTCCGAGGCGCCTACGAGCAGTACTTC.

This clonotype was seen only a few times. The rearrangement links TRBV24-1 to TRBJ2-1; TRBD1 is a possible D gene (5 bases). The CDR3 loop spans 13 amino acids. Germline V CDR1 and CDR2: KGHDR, SFDVKD. V dropped 9 bases and J dropped 6 bases, with 14 bases sitting between them. As DNA, the CDR3 is TGTGCCACCGGACCTCCAGGGCTCAATGAGCAGTTCTTC. As protein: CATGPPGLNEQFF.

The table lists this clonotype with a few counts. The chain links TRBV13 to TRBJ1-2; D gene uncertain. Trimming pared 2 bases from V and 1 base from J, leaving 11 bases between. CDR1 PRHDT and CDR2 FYEKMQ come from the germline V gene (reference sequence). CDR3 length equals 15 residues. In DNA form, the CDR3 reads TGTGCCAGCAGCTTAAACGGGCAATTTAACTATGGCTACACCTTC. Protein sequence: CASSLNGQFNYGYTF. Supplemented by reference TRBV13 and TRBJ1-2, the full variable domain reads AAGVIQSPRHLIKEKRETATLKCYPIPRHDTVYWYQQGPGQDPQFLISFYEKMQSDKGSIPDRFSAQQFSDYHSELNMSSLELGDSALYFCASSLNGQFNYGYTFGSGTRLTVV.

In this sample, this clonotype turned up a few times. CDR3 DNA sequence: TGTGCCAGCAGTCTTAGACTAGCGGGAGGTCCGCCCCCGTTCTTC. Amino acid sequence: CASSLRLAGGPPPFF. This chain links TRBV12-3 or TRBV12-4 with TRBJ2-1; 13 positions agree with TRBD2. The junction had 13 bases not matched to a gene; V was cut back by 5 bases and J by 15 bases. The CDR3 covers 15 residues.

This clonotype was seen only a few times. The chain carries TRBV20-1 and TRBJ2-5; D not resolved. V lost 6 bases, J lost 5 bases, and 13 bases lay in between. The V gene's germline CDR1 is DFQATT and CDR2 SNEGSKA (reference sequence). The CDR3 has 12 residues. CDR3 DNA sequence: TGCAGTGCCAGAAGTTCGAAGGAGACCCAGTACTTC. It translates to CSARSSKETQYF.

The CDR3 DNA is TGCGCCAGCAGCATGTCTAGCGGGGGGACATACGAGCAGTACTTC. It translates to CASSMSSGGTYEQYF. V gene TRBV5-1 combines with J gene TRBJ2-7, with 11 bases fitting TRBD2. J lost 4 bases, V lost 4 bases, and 7 bases had no gene match. The germline V gene has CDR1 SGHRS and CDR2 YFSETQ. CDR3 size: 15 residues.

Only a few counts were recorded for this clonotype. This chain joins TRBV27 and TRBJ2-3, with no clear D. The CDR3 spans 13 residues. Trimming shortened V by 4 bases and J by 6 bases, and 11 bases separated the two germline ends. The germline CDR1 and CDR2 sequences are MNHEY and SMNVEV (reference sequence). The CDR3 is CASSSYRWDTQYF. As DNA, the CDR3 is TGTGCCAGCAGTTCGTACCGTTGGGATACGCAGTATTTT.

The J gene is TRBJ2-3, the V gene TRBV6-1; 11 bases fit TRBD2. The J segment lost 2 bases and the V segment lost 6 bases, leaving 4 bases of the junction unmatched. The CDR3 is made up of 15 amino acids. The germline CDR1 and CDR2 sequences are MNHNS and SASEGT. This chain's CDR3 is CASSILAGATDTQYF. The CDR3 DNA reads as TGTGCCAGCAGCATACTAGCGGGGGCCACAGATACGCAGTATTTT.

This clonotype appeared a few times. V usage is TRBV5-1 and J usage is TRBJ1-1; TRBD1 matches 7 bases. The CDR3 runs to 15 residues. J lost 1 base, V lost 4 bases, and 7 bases had no gene match. CDR1 SGHRS and CDR2 YFSETQ come from the germline V gene. In nucleotides, the CDR3 is TGCGCCAGCAGCAGTGGACAGGTCCCGAACACTGAAGCTTTCTTT. Protein: CASSSGQVPNTEAFF.

The rearrangement links TRBV5-1 to TRBJ2-5; D is possibly TRBD2 (5 bases). CDR1 is SGHRS and CDR2 is YFSETQ in the germline V gene. Deletions cut 4 bases from V and 3 bases from J, with 10 bases between. The CDR3 loop spans 13 amino acids. CDR3 sequence: CASSLHGEETQYF. The CDR3 DNA follows: TGCGCCAGCAGCCTGCACGGGGAAGAGACCCAGTACTTC.

This clonotype was found a few times. The chain combines TRBV5-5 with TRBJ1-4; perhaps TRBD1 as D (5 bases). The CDR3 contains 15 residues. Between the trimmed V and J ends, which lost 3 bases and 5 bases, there was a span of 14 bases. Germline V gene lookup returns CDR1 SGHKS and CDR2 YYEKEE (reference sequence). The CDR3 sequence: CASSSAQDFNEKLFF. CDR3 DNA sequence: TGTGCCAGCAGCTCAGCACAGGATTTCAATGAAAAACTGTTTTTT.

The chain is built from TRBV12-5 and TRBJ1-6; no definite D call. Between the trimmed V and J ends, which lost 9 bases and 3 bases, there was a span of 12 bases. The CDR3 spans 14 residues. Per germline, CDR1 LGHNT and CDR2 FRNRAP. The CDR3 sequence: CASAKTGYNSPLHF. The CDR3 nucleotides read TGTGCTAGCGCCAAAACGGGCTATAATTCACCCCTCCACTTT.

At least ten counts were recorded for this clonotype. The chain combines TRBV4-3 with TRBJ2-3, with 9 bases matching TRBD2. This CDR3 is 15 amino acids long. The V gene end was trimmed by 3 bases and the J gene end by 1 base; junction bases not matched to a gene: 2. CDR1 is LGHNA, CDR2 YSLEER, per germline. For the CDR3, the DNA is TGCGCCAGCAGCCAGGGACTAGCTGGCACAGATACGCAGTATTTT. Amino acids: CASSQGLAGTDTQYF.

This clonotype was counted a few times. The rearrangement uses TRBV5-1 and TRBJ2-1; D unresolved. This CDR3 spans 17 amino acids. CDR1 and CDR2 from the germline V gene are SGHRS and YFSETQ. V shed 0 bases and J shed 1 base, with 14 bases lying between them. For the CDR3, the DNA is TGCGCCAGCAGCTTGGGTCTGGACCCAAATTCCTACAATGAGCAGTTCTTC. Amino acids: CASSLGLDPNSYNEQFF.

J is TRBJ2-1 and V is TRBV29-1; a possible D gene is TRBD2 (7 bases). Looked up from germline, CDR1 is SQVTM and CDR2 is ANQGSEA. The germline V and J ends were trimmed by 7 bases and 7 bases, with 23 bases remaining between them. The CDR3 is 15 residues long. This chain's CDR3 is CSGTVDGGAGNEQFF. Written as DNA, the CDR3 is TGCAGCGGCACGGTTGATGGGGGGGCGGGTAATGAGCAGTTCTTC.